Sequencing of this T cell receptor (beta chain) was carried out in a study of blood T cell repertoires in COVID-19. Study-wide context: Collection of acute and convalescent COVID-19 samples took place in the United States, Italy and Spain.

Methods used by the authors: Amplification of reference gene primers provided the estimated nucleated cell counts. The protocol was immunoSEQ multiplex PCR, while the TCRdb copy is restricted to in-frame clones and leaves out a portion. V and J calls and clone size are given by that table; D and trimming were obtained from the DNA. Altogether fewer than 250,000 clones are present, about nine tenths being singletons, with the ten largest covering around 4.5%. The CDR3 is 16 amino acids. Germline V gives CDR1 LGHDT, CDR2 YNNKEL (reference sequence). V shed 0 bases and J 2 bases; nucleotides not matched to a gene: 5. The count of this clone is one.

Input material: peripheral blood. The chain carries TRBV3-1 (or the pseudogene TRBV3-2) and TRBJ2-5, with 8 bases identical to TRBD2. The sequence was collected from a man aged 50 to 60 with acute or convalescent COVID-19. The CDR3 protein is CASSQDVERGQETQYF. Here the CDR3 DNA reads TGTGCCAGCAGCCAAGATGTCGAGCGGGGGCAAGAGACCCAGTACTTC.